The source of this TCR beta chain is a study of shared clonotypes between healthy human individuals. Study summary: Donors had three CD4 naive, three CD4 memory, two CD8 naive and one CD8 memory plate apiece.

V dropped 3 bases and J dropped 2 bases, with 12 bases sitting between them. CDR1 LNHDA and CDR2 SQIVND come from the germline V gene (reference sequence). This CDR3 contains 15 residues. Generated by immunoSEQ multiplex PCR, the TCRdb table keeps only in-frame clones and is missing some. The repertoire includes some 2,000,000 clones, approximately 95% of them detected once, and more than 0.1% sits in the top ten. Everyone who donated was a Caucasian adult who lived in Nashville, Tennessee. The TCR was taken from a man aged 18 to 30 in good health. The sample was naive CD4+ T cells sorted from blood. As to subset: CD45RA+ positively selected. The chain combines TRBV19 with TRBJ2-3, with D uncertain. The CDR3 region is CASSIAAIPTDTQYF. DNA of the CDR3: TGTGCCAGTAGTATTGCAGCTATTCCCACAGATACGCAGTATTTT.